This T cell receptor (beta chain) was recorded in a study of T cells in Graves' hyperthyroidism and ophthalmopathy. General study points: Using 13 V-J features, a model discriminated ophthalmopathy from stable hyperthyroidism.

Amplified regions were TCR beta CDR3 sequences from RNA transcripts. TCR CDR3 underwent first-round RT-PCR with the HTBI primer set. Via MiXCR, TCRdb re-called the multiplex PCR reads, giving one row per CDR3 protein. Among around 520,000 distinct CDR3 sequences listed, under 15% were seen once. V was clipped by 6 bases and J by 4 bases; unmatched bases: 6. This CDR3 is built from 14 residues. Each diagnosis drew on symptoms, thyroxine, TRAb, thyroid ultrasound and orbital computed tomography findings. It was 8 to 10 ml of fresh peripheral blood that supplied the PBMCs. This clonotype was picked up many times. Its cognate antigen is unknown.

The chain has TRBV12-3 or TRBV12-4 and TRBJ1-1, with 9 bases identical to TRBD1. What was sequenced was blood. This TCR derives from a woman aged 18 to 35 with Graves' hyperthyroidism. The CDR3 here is CASRYTGGGTEAFF. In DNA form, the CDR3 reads TGTGCCAGCAGGTATACAGGGGGCGGCACTGAAGCTTTCTTT.